The 2 T cell receptor beta chains in this list originate from one sample, sequenced in a study of T cells after yellow fever vaccination. Each CDR3 protein is one row after TCRdb ran MiXCR on the 5' RACE reads. Among tens of thousands of distinct CDR3 sequences listed, roughly 7.4% were seen once. The starting material was CD8+ T cells sorted from PBMCs, obtained 5 days after the first yellow fever vaccination. The receptors shown here come from a man younger than 30 who received the YFV17D yellow fever vaccine.

This clonotype was seen many times. The genes are TRBV5-5 and TRBJ1-1; D is undetermined. The CDR3 consists of 15 residues. Trimming left V 0 bases short and J 5 bases short, with 14 bases between. CDR1 SGHKS and CDR2 YYEKEE come from the germline V gene (reference sequence). In nucleotides, the CDR3 is TGTGCCAGCAGCTTGGGGGCGCCCGGTGGTACTGAAGCTTTCTTT. As protein: CASSLGAPGGTEAFF.

This clonotype has just a few counts. V and J are TRBV19 and TRBJ1-1; 10 bases agree with TRBD1. V trimming: 3 bases; J trimming: 2 bases; junction bases outside the gene matches: 0. Germline V gene data show CDR1 as LNHDA and CDR2 as SQIVND (reference sequence). The CDR3 contains 14 residues. The CDR3 spells CASSMTGGNTEAFF. As DNA, the CDR3 is TGTGCCAGTAGTATGACAGGGGGCAACACTGAAGCTTTCTTT. Combining the CDR3 with reference TRBV19 and TRBJ1-1 gives the whole variable domain DGGITQSPKYLFRKEGQNVTLSCEQNLNHDAMYWYRQDPGQGLRLIYYSQIVNDFQKGDIAEGYSVSREKKESFPLTVTSAQKNPTAFYLCASSMTGGNTEAFFGQGTRLTVV.